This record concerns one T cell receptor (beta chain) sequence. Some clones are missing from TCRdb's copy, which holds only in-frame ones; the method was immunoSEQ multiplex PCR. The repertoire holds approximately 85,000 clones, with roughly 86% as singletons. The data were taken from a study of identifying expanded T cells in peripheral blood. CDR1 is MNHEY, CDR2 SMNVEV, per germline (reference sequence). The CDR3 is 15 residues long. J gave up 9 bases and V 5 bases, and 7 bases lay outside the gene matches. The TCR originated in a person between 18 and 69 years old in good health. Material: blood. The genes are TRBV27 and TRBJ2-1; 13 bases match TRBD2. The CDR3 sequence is CASSPGLAGVAEQFF. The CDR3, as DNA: TGTGCCAGCAGTCCTGGACTAGCGGGAGTTGCTGAGCAGTTCTTC.